This T cell receptor beta chain was profiled in a study of radiotherapy plus CTLA-4 blockade in lung cancer. General study findings and limits: Strongest reported response predictors: early blood clone changes and post-radiation interferon-beta.

The protocol was immunoSEQ multiplex PCR, while the TCRdb copy is restricted to in-frame clones and leaves out a portion. Of almost 55,000 clones listed, roughly 80% are singletons. On this clone: Its matching antigen is unknown.

V lost 5 bases and J lost 4, with 15 bases in between. The CDR3 is made up of 15 amino acids. Looked up from germline, CDR1 is SEHNR and CDR2 is FQNEAQ (reference sequence). The clonotype was recovered from a human donor with non-small cell lung cancer who had a partial response to radiotherapy plus ipilimumab. This chain joins TRBV7-9 and TRBJ1-5; possible D gene TRBD1, 6 bases. Material: peripheral blood, obtained from a patient treated with radiotherapy plus ipilimumab. CDR3 amino acids: CASSLEGGSNQPQHF. DNA for the CDR3: TGTGCCAGCAGCCTAGAGGGGGGGTCTAATCAGCCCCAGCATTTT.